These 16 T cell receptor beta chains originate from one sample sequenced in a study of shared clonotypes between healthy human individuals. TCRdb's table, derived via immunoSEQ multiplex PCR, lists solely in-frame clones and lacks some. The table shows roughly 2.6 million clones, with about 92% occurring only once. The sequencing sample was made of naive CD4+ T cells sorted from blood. The sample's subset: CD45RA+ positively selected. These receptors came from a man between 18 and 29 years old in good health.

This sequence joins TRBV10-3 and TRBJ1-2; 12 bases agree with TRBD1. Germline trimming cut 7 bases from V and 4 bases from J; bases unmatched to any gene: 7. Germline V gene lookup returns CDR1 ENHRY and CDR2 SYGVKD. CDR3 length: 15 amino acids. The CDR3 sequence is CAITAGTGGGYGYTF. For the CDR3, the DNA is TGTGCCATCACCGCCGGGACAGGGGGCGGCTATGGCTACACCTTC.

The chain links TRBV5-6 to TRBJ2-1; D is unclear. The germline CDR1 and CDR2 sequences are SGHDT and YYEEEE. The CDR3 consists of 13 residues. V lost 1 base, J lost 10 bases, and 12 bases lay in between. Here the CDR3 reads CASSLSLPWEQFF. CDR3 sequence (DNA): TGTGCCAGCAGCTTGTCTCTCCCATGGGAGCAGTTCTTC.

As to this clone: Other DNA sequences in the same sample also yield this CDR3. The rearrangement links TRBV2 to TRBJ2-7; D is unresolved. Germline V gene data show CDR1 as SNHLY and CDR2 as FYNNEI. This CDR3 spans 12 amino acids. The V and J ends lost 4 bases and 0 bases respectively, with 4 bases between them. Written as DNA, the CDR3 is TGTGCCAGCAGTGGAAGCTCCTACGAGCAGTACTTC. Translating it yields CASSGSSYEQYF.

This chain uses TRBV4-3 with TRBJ2-1; 8 nucleotides agree with TRBD1. Trimming took 4 bases from V and 0 from J; bases not matched to a gene: 11. Germline CDR1 and CDR2: LGHNA and YSLEER. The CDR3 extends over 18 amino acids. The CDR3: CASSLHKQGVYSYNEQFF. The DNA for the CDR3 is TGCGCCAGCAGCCTTCACAAACAGGGGGTATACTCCTACAATGAGCAGTTCTTC.

As to this clone: This sample also contains other DNA sequences that code for the same CDR3. The V call is TRBV28, the J call TRBJ1-5; D unclear. Germline V gene sequence: CDR1 MDHEN, CDR2 SYDVKM. V dropped 2 bases and J dropped 4 bases, with 3 bases sitting between them. The CDR3 has 12 amino acids. The CDR3 protein is CASSLGNQPQHF. CDR3 coding DNA: TGTGCCAGCAGTTTAGGTAATCAGCCCCAGCATTTT.

The V call is TRBV7-2, the J call TRBJ2-1; maybe TRBD2 (5 bases). CDR3 length equals 14 residues. Germline V lookup: CDR1 SGHTA, CDR2 FQGNSA. V dropped 7 bases and J dropped 9 bases, with 19 bases sitting between them. DNA for the CDR3: TGTGCCAGCACCCCTGTAGGACCACGGGGTGAGCAGTTCTTC. Its translation is CASTPVGPRGEQFF. Full variable domain (remainder filled in from reference TRBV7-2 and TRBJ2-1): GAGVSQSPSNKVTEKGKDVELRCDPISGHTALYWYRQSLGQGLEFLIYFQGNSAPDKSGLPSDRFSAERTGGSVSTLTIQRTQQEDSAVYLCASTPVGPRGEQFFGPGTRLTVL.

The V call is TRBV28, the J call TRBJ1-3; TRBD1 agrees at 12 bases. The CDR3 is 15 amino acids. Germline assignment: CDR1 MDHEN and CDR2 SYDVKM. J gave up 4 bases and V 6 bases, and 4 bases lay outside the gene matches. CDR3 amino acids: CASSRGQGAGNTIYF. The CDR3 nucleotides read TGTGCCAGCAGCCGGGGACAGGGGGCGGGAAACACCATATATTTT.

This chain uses TRBV5-4 with TRBJ2-7; 9 bases line up with TRBD2. Germline V gene data show CDR1 as SGHNT and CDR2 as YYREEE (reference sequence). The CDR3 length is 17 residues. With 0 bases clipped from V and 4 bases from J, the junction kept 11 bases outside the gene matches. CDR3 amino acids: CASSLGGRVSGSYEQYF. In DNA form, the CDR3 reads TGTGCCAGCAGCTTGGGTGGAAGGGTTAGCGGGAGTTACGAGCAGTACTTC.

To note about this clone: The sample carries other DNA sequences with the same CDR3. CDR3 residues: CAWSGASYEQYF. CDR3 nucleotides: TGTGCCTGGAGCGGGGCCTCCTACGAGCAGTACTTC. This rearrangement joins TRBV30 to TRBJ2-7; the D call may be TRBD1 or TRBD2 (5 bases each). Trimming took 3 bases from V and 0 from J, leaving 6 bases between them. The germline V gene has CDR1 GTSNPN and CDR2 SVGIG (reference sequence). The CDR3 has 12 residues.

The chain couples TRBV19 to TRBJ2-1; D is possibly TRBD1 or TRBD2 (6 bases each). The germline gives CDR1 LNHDA, CDR2 SQIVND (reference sequence). V lost 5 bases and J 0 bases, leaving 14 bases between the germline ends. This CDR3 region has 16 residues. The CDR3 sequence is CASSSRGLDSYNEQFF. The CDR3 DNA sequence: TGTGCCAGTAGTTCCAGGGGACTTGACTCCTACAATGAGCAGTTCTTC.

This sequence joins TRBV28 and TRBJ1-1; possible D gene TRBD1, 5 bases. The germline gives CDR1 MDHEN, CDR2 SYDVKM. Between the trimmed V and J ends, which lost 7 bases and 6 bases, there was a span of 21 bases. The CDR3 totals 15 residues. CDR3 sequence: CASILTTAGLSEAFF. CDR3 bases: TGTGCCAGCATACTGACGACAGCCGGGCTCTCTGAAGCTTTCTTT.

The rearrangement joins TRBV28 to TRBJ2-7; D is perhaps TRBD2 (6 bases). In germline, CDR1 is MDHEN, CDR2 SYDVKM. Trimming shortened V by 4 bases and J by 3 bases, and 10 bases separated the two germline ends. The CDR3 spans 13 residues. The CDR3 DNA follows: TGTGCCAGCAGTTCCACTAGCCTCTACGAGCAGTACTTC. Protein: CASSSTSLYEQYF. Full variable domain (remainder filled in from reference TRBV28 and TRBJ2-7): DVKVTQSSRYLVKRTGEKVFLECVQDMDHENMFWYRQDPGLGLRLIYFSYDVKMKEKGDIPEGYSVSREKKERFSLILESASTNQTSMYLCASSSTSLYEQYFGPGTRLTVT.

V and J are TRBV2 and TRBJ2-7; D may be TRBD1 (6 bases). Trimming stripped 5 bases from V and 3 bases from J, with 23 bases between. Germline loops: CDR1 SNHLY, CDR2 FYNNEI. CDR3 length: 17 amino acids. This CDR3 reads CASSIGQSPTSLYEQYF. For the CDR3, the DNA is TGTGCCAGCAGTATAGGACAGAGCCCCACCTCGCTCTACGAGCAGTACTTC. The variable domain in full, with the rest retrieved from reference TRBV2 and TRBJ2-7, is EPEVTQTPSHQVTQMGQEVILRCVPISNHLYFYWYRQILGQKVEFLVSFYNNEISEKSEIFDDQFSVERPDGSNFTLKIRSTKLEDSAMYFCASSIGQSPTSLYEQYFGPGTRLTVT.

V is TRBV5-6 and J is TRBJ2-2; D unclear. The length of the CDR3 is 16 residues. Trimming removed 2 bases from V and 5 bases from J, with 16 bases in between. CDR1 is SGHDT and CDR2 is YYEEEE in the germline V gene. The CDR3 reads CASSLGPHLGTGELFF. DNA of the CDR3: TGTGCCAGCAGCTTAGGTCCCCATCTAGGGACCGGGGAGCTGTTTTTT.

This chain links TRBV6-5 with TRBJ2-5; possibly TRBD1 or TRBD2 for D (5 bases each). Trimming left V 2 bases short and J 5 bases short, with 18 bases between. CDR3 length equals 16 residues. Germline CDR1 and CDR2: MNHEY and SVGAGI. For the CDR3, the DNA is TGTGCCAGCAGTTACGGGGGTTCTCCAGGGTACGAGACCCAGTACTTC. This encodes CASSYGGSPGYETQYF.

This chain uses TRBV7-6 with TRBJ2-3; D gene uncertain. Trimming shortened V by 1 base and J by 1 base, and 9 bases separated the two germline ends. Germline-derived CDR1 and CDR2 are SGHVS and FNYEAQ. The CDR3 runs to 15 residues. In DNA form, the CDR3 reads TGTGCCAGCAGCTTAGAGGGCAGCCGCACAGATACGCAGTATTTT. It translates to CASSLEGSRTDTQYF.